One and the same sample provided the 5 T cell receptor beta chains below, sequenced in a study of blood T cell repertoires in COVID-19. The assay was immunoSEQ multiplex PCR, and TCRdb's table has in-frame clones only and misses some. The table includes around 130,000 clones, approximately 80% detected once. The specimen sequenced was peripheral blood. The origin of the receptors is an older woman with acute or convalescent COVID-19.

The chain employs TRBV2 and TRBJ1-2; D might be TRBD1 (5 bases). The CDR3 has 14 amino acids. V was cut by 3 bases and J by 8 bases, with 16 bases left in between. The V gene's germline CDR1 is SNHLY and CDR2 FYNNEI. CDR3 nucleotides: TGTGCCAGCAGTGACGTCGGGGGTTCGGGCGGCTACACCTTC. Translating it yields CASSDVGGSGGYTF.

The V and J genes are TRBV2 and TRBJ2-3; D is possibly TRBD2 (7 bases). Deletions cut 11 bases from V and 2 bases from J, with 14 bases between. The germline V gene has CDR1 SNHLY and CDR2 FYNNEI. The CDR3 is 13 amino acids. CDR3 region: CAFEGGYTDTQYF. CDR3 bases: TGTGCCTTTGAGGGGGGGTACACAGATACGCAGTATTTT. Full variable domain (outside the CDR3, taken from reference TRBV2 and TRBJ2-3): EPEVTQTPSHQVTQMGQEVILRCVPISNHLYFYWYRQILGQKVEFLVSFYNNEISEKSEIFDDQFSVERPDGSNFTLKIRSTKLEDSAMYFCAFEGGYTDTQYFGPGTRLTVL.

The chain combines TRBV13 with TRBJ2-2; 8 nucleotides line up with TRBD1. Germline V gene data show CDR1 as PRHDT and CDR2 as FYEKMQ (reference sequence). The CDR3 spans 15 residues. J was trimmed by 5 bases and V by 2 bases; bases with no gene match: 4. CDR3 bases: TGTGCCAGCAGCTTATACAGGGGGAGGACCGGGGAGCTGTTTTTT. This sequence encodes CASSLYRGRTGELFF.

The V call is TRBV29-1, the J call TRBJ1-2; 10 bases match TRBD1. From germline, CDR1 is SQVTM and CDR2 ANQGSEA. The CDR3 totals 12 residues. The V segment lost 8 bases and the J segment 8 bases; nucleotides outside the gene matches: 8. The CDR3 reads CSIRQGANGYTF. CDR3 DNA sequence: TGCAGCATCCGACAGGGGGCAAACGGCTACACCTTC.

This clone was seen repeatedly, ten times or more. The chain joins TRBV4-1 to TRBJ2-5; 7 nucleotides agree with TRBD1. Germline-derived CDR1 and CDR2 are MGHRA and YSYEKL. The CDR3 consists of 21 residues. V trimming: 1 base; J trimming: 1 base; junction bases outside the gene matches: 21. The CDR3 DNA follows: TGCGCCAGCAGCCAAGTACCCCTCGGTGGGGGACAGCGAACTCTCCAAGAGACCCAGTACTTC. It codes for CASSQVPLGGGQRTLQETQYF.